Shown below are 3 T cell receptor beta chains from a single sample sequenced in a study of T cells after yellow fever vaccination. TCRdb re-called the 5' RACE reads with MiXCR, one entry per CDR3 protein. The sample has more than 300,000 distinct CDR3 sequences, 6.8% seen once; the top ten hold 15% to 20%. This material consisted of PBMCs, taken about 41 days after the first yellow fever vaccination. The receptors here all came from a young man who received the YFV17D yellow fever vaccine.

The gene calls are TRBV28 and TRBJ2-1, with a weak D call TRBD2 (6 bases). The V and J ends lost 1 base and 0 bases respectively, with 22 bases between them. CDR1 is MDHEN, CDR2 SYDVKM, per germline. This CDR3 spans 20 amino acids. The CDR3 DNA reads TGTGCCAGCAGTTTATTAGGGGTGGGGGGTCGGAAAAGCTCCTACAATGAGCAGTTCTTC. It yields the protein CASSLLGVGGRKSSYNEQFF.

The sample holds a few counts of this clonotype. The chain uses TRBV5-1 and TRBJ2-2; D call uncertain. This CDR3 has 16 residues. Germline V lookup: CDR1 SGHRS, CDR2 YFSETQ. V lost 0 bases, J lost 4 bases, and 13 bases lay in between. DNA of the CDR3: TGCGCCAGCAGCTTGGCCGAACTAAAGGGCACCGGGGAGCTGTTTTTT. Translation: CASSLAELKGTGELFF.

This clonotype was recorded at least ten times. V is TRBV7-3 and J is TRBJ2-3; 7 bases map to TRBD2. In germline, CDR1 is SGHTA, CDR2 FQGTGA. The CDR3 length is 15 residues. Unmatched junction bases numbered 6, after V lost 0 bases and J lost 6 bases. The CDR3 DNA reads TGTGCCAGCAGCTTAACGGGGGGGGTCGCGGATACGCAGTATTTT. It specifies CASSLTGGVADTQYF.